This T cell receptor beta chain was sequenced for a study of CD8 T cell repertoires and HIV-1 epitope variants. Whole-study context: Controls included no peptide, Ebola AY9 epitope, and a CMV, EBV, flu pool. Enriched T cells were co-cultured with equal numbers of autologous T cell-negative antigen-presenting cells. Tested: three Gag epitope families, Nef HW9 and YT9.

CDR3 length: 14 amino acids. The germline V gene has CDR1 SGHTA and CDR2 FQGNSA. The V end lost 4 bases, the J end lost 2 bases, and 12 bases lay between the germline ends. The table lists this clone with a count of one. Survey-depth immunoSEQ sequencing covered TCR beta CDR3 regions. Method: immunoSEQ multiplex PCR; TCRdb's copy keeps in-frame clones and lacks some. The sample has over 90,000 clones; roughly four fifths are singletons. The source of this sequence is a male donor with HIV. Sequenced sample: uncultured baseline CD8+ T cells from peripheral blood mononuclear cells (PBMCs). V is TRBV7-2 and J is TRBJ2-7; tentatively, D is TRBD2 (6 bases). This CDR3 reads CASSSAGRAYEQYF. The CDR3 region has the DNA TGTGCCAGCAGCTCTGCGGGACGGGCCTACGAGCAGTACTTC. The full variable domain, rest sourced from reference TRBV7-2 and TRBJ2-7, is GAGVSQSPSNKVTEKGKDVELRCDPISGHTALYWYRQSLGQGLEFLIYFQGNSAPDKSGLPSDRFSAERTGGSVSTLTIQRTQQEDSAVYLCASSSAGRAYEQYFGPGTRLTVT.